Listed below are T cell receptor beta chains from one sample, sequenced in a study of PD-1 blockade in classical Hodgkin lymphoma. Sequencing used immunoSEQ multiplex PCR; TCRdb keeps in-frame clones, though not all of them. The sample includes some 19,000 clones, approximately 81% of them seen just once. The sequencing used CD4+ T cells from blood, collected before the fourth cycle of nivolumab. Receptor source: a human donor with classical Hodgkin lymphoma. The CDR3 runs from the conserved cysteine through the conserved F or W. Fields, in order: V gene, D gene, J gene, clone size, CDR3 DNA, CDR3 protein. D genes are given only for firm matches. Size is stated for part of the rows, as once, few or many counts, or as a class when the clone is expanded.

v_call: TRBV5-4; d_call: TRBD1; j_call: TRBJ2-2; clone_size: medium-sized; cdr3_nt: TGTGCCAGCAGCCCGTGGACAGGGGCCACCGGGGAGCTGTTTTTT; cdr3_aa: CASSPWTGATGELFF
v_call: TRBV5-1; d_call: TRBD1; j_call: TRBJ1-1; clone_size: -; cdr3_nt: TGCGCCAGCAGATATACAGGGGGCGGAAGGGACACTGAAGCTTTCTTT; cdr3_aa: CASRYTGGGRDTEAFF
v_call: TRBV5-4; d_call: -; j_call: TRBJ2-5; clone_size: -; cdr3_nt: TGTGCCAGCAGCGCAGTGGGAGGGGGGGCTCGAGAGACCCAGTACTTC; cdr3_aa: CASSAVGGGARETQYF
v_call: TRBV13; d_call: -; j_call: TRBJ1-5; clone_size: -; cdr3_nt: TGTGCCAGCAGCTTAGGGGGGATCCTAAATCAGCCCCAGCATTTT; cdr3_aa: CASSLGGILNQPQHF
v_call: TRBV7-8; d_call: -; j_call: TRBJ1-6; clone_size: -; cdr3_nt: TGTGCCAGCAGCTTAGGGGAAAATTCACCCCTCCACTTT; cdr3_aa: CASSLGENSPLHF
v_call: TRBV7-9; d_call: -; j_call: TRBJ2-7; clone_size: -; cdr3_nt: TGTGCCAGCAGCCTGTGGGGCAGTTTCGAGCAGTACTTC; cdr3_aa: CASSLWGSFEQYF
v_call: TRBV9; d_call: -; j_call: TRBJ1-3; clone_size: -; cdr3_nt: TGTGCCAGCAGCGTAGCTCCACTAGGGAAAAGCTCTGGAAACACCATATATTTT; cdr3_aa: CASSVAPLGKSSGNTIYF
v_call: TRBV6-6; d_call: -; j_call: TRBJ1-5; clone_size: -; cdr3_nt: TGTGCCAGCAGGATATTCGTACAGGGCAATCAGCCCCAGCATTTT; cdr3_aa: CASRIFVQGNQPQHF
v_call: TRBV7-8; d_call: -; j_call: TRBJ1-1; clone_size: -; cdr3_nt: TGTGCCAGCAGTCGCGGAGGGGGAATTACCACTGAAGCTTTCTTT; cdr3_aa: CASSRGGGITTEAFF
v_call: TRBV27; d_call: TRBD1; j_call: TRBJ2-7; clone_size: -; cdr3_nt: TGTGCCAGCAGTTTAGGGGACAGGAGGGGATACGAGCAGTACTTC; cdr3_aa: CASSLGDRRGYEQYF
v_call: TRBV4-1; d_call: -; j_call: TRBJ1-2; clone_size: -; cdr3_nt: TGCGCCAGCAGCCAATCTATAATACAAGACTTAGATGGCTACACCTTC; cdr3_aa: CASSQSIIQDLDGYTF
v_call: TRBV19; d_call: TRBD1; j_call: TRBJ2-6; clone_size: -; cdr3_nt: TGTGCCAGTAGTACTCCGGGACAGACTTTGCCCTCTGGGGCCAACGTCCTGACTTTC; cdr3_aa: CASSTPGQTLPSGANVLTF
v_call: TRBV30; d_call: TRBD2; j_call: TRBJ2-5; clone_size: once; cdr3_nt: TGTGCCTGGAGTGTAGTGGGACTAGCGGGAACAGATGAGACCCAGTACTTC; cdr3_aa: CAWSVVGLAGTDETQYF
v_call: TRBV4-2; d_call: TRBD1; j_call: TRBJ1-2; clone_size: few; cdr3_nt: TGTGCCAGCAGCCAGGACGGACAGGGAGAAGGAGGGTATGGCTACACCTTC; cdr3_aa: CASSQDGQGEGGYGYTF
v_call: TRBV27; d_call: -; j_call: TRBJ1-1; clone_size: -; cdr3_nt: TGTGCCAGCAGCCCCTGGCAGAGCATGAACACTGAAGCTTTCTTT; cdr3_aa: CASSPWQSMNTEAFF
v_call: TRBV6-5; d_call: TRBD2; j_call: TRBJ2-1; clone_size: -; cdr3_nt: TGTGCCAGCAGTTACCTAGGACTAGGCGGCAATGAGCAGTTCTTC; cdr3_aa: CASSYLGLGGNEQFF
v_call: TRBV4-1; d_call: -; j_call: TRBJ2-1; clone_size: -; cdr3_nt: TGCGCCAGCAGCCCCCCGGGGGTAGGTGGAAATGAGCAGTTCTTC; cdr3_aa: CASSPPGVGGNEQFF
v_call: TRBV30; d_call: -; j_call: TRBJ1-5; clone_size: -; cdr3_nt: TGTGCCTGGAGTGTGAGTACCTATAGCAATCAGCCCCAGCATTTT; cdr3_aa: CAWSVSTYSNQPQHF
v_call: TRBV5-5; d_call: -; j_call: TRBJ2-1; clone_size: -; cdr3_nt: TGTGCCAGCAGCCCGAACCCACTTATAGACCCGAATGAGCAGTTCTTC; cdr3_aa: CASSPNPLIDPNEQFF
v_call: TRBV7-6; d_call: -; j_call: TRBJ1-6; clone_size: few; cdr3_nt: TGTGCCAGCAGCTTAGAGCAGGGGTATAATTCACCCCTCCACTTT; cdr3_aa: CASSLEQGYNSPLHF
v_call: TRBV4-2; d_call: TRBD2; j_call: TRBJ2-3; clone_size: -; cdr3_nt: TGTGCCAGCAGCCAAGATACTAGCGGGGGGGGAGGTGATACGCAGTATTTT; cdr3_aa: CASSQDTSGGGGDTQYF
v_call: TRBV19; d_call: -; j_call: TRBJ1-1; clone_size: -; cdr3_nt: TGTGCCAGTAGTGCGAAGGAGAACACTGAAGCTTTCTTT; cdr3_aa: CASSAKENTEAFF
v_call: TRBV11-3; d_call: TRBD1; j_call: TRBJ2-3; clone_size: -; cdr3_nt: TGTGCCAGCAGCCCTGGACAGGGGGCAACAGATACGCAGTATTTT; cdr3_aa: CASSPGQGATDTQYF
v_call: TRBV6-5; d_call: TRBD1; j_call: TRBJ1-1; clone_size: -; cdr3_nt: TGTGCCAGCAGTTTCAATCGGGACAGCGCTGAAGCTTTCTTT; cdr3_aa: CASSFNRDSAEAFF
v_call: TRBV5-6; d_call: -; j_call: TRBJ1-2; clone_size: -; cdr3_nt: TGTGCCAGCAGCTTGGAGTGGGAGGCGGGTACTTATGGCTACACCTTC; cdr3_aa: CASSLEWEAGTYGYTF
v_call: TRBV18; d_call: -; j_call: TRBJ2-5; clone_size: -; cdr3_nt: TGTGCCAGCTCACCGCGAACAGGGAAACAAGAGACCCAGTACTTC; cdr3_aa: CASSPRTGKQETQYF
v_call: TRBV9; d_call: -; j_call: TRBJ2-1; clone_size: -; cdr3_nt: TGTGCCAGCAGCGTAGGCAGGTCCTCCTACAATGAGCAGTTCTTC; cdr3_aa: CASSVGRSSYNEQFF
v_call: TRBV19; d_call: -; j_call: TRBJ1-5; clone_size: -; cdr3_nt: TGTGCCAGTAGCCCCGGGAGCAATCAGCCCCAGCATTTT; cdr3_aa: CASSPGSNQPQHF
v_call: TRBV9; d_call: TRBD2; j_call: TRBJ2-7; clone_size: once; cdr3_nt: TGTGCCAGCAGCGAGGGACTAGCGGGAGTGTACGAGCAGTACTTC; cdr3_aa: CASSEGLAGVYEQYF
v_call: TRBV5-1; d_call: TRBD1; j_call: TRBJ1-1; clone_size: -; cdr3_nt: TGCGCCAGCAGCAGGGAGACAGGGGGAGACACTGAAGCTTTCTTT; cdr3_aa: CASSRETGGDTEAFF
v_call: TRBV2; d_call: TRBD1; j_call: TRBJ1-2; clone_size: -; cdr3_nt: TGTGCCAGAGATGAACAGGGGAAGTATGGCTACACCTTC; cdr3_aa: CARDEQGKYGYTF
v_call: TRBV21-1; d_call: -; j_call: TRBJ1-5; clone_size: -; cdr3_nt: TGTGCCAGCAGCAAAAGGGGCCTATATCCGAAGTTAAATCAGCCCCAGCATTTT; cdr3_aa: CASSKRGLYPKLNQPQHF
v_call: TRBV10-1; d_call: -; j_call: TRBJ2-1; clone_size: once; cdr3_nt: TGCGCCAGCAGTGAGGGGGGGGGCCCCAATGAGCAGTTCTTC; cdr3_aa: CASSEGGGPNEQFF
v_call: TRBV29-1; d_call: -; j_call: TRBJ1-1; clone_size: -; cdr3_nt: TGCAGCGTTTCGGGGAACACTGAAGCTTTCTTT; cdr3_aa: CSVSGNTEAFF
v_call: TRBV19; d_call: -; j_call: TRBJ1-6; clone_size: -; cdr3_nt: TGTGCCAGTAGTATGCAGAGAGACACACCCCTCCACTTT; cdr3_aa: CASSMQRDTPLHF
v_call: TRBV12-5; d_call: -; j_call: TRBJ1-4; clone_size: few; cdr3_nt: TGTGCTAGTGGTTTTGAGGGAGAAAAACTGTTTTTT; cdr3_aa: CASGFEGEKLFF
v_call: TRBV5-4; d_call: -; j_call: TRBJ1-2; clone_size: -; cdr3_nt: TGTGCCAGCAGCGCCTGGCGCACAGCTTATGGCTACACCTTC; cdr3_aa: CASSAWRTAYGYTF
v_call: TRBV15; d_call: -; j_call: TRBJ1-4; clone_size: -; cdr3_nt: TGTGCCACCAGCAGAGATCGCAGGTTGGCTAATGAAAAACTGTTTTTT; cdr3_aa: CATSRDRRLANEKLFF
v_call: TRBV2; d_call: TRBD1; j_call: TRBJ1-6; clone_size: -; cdr3_nt: TGTGCCAGCAGTGAAGAGACAGGGGTTCGTTCACCCCTCCACTTT; cdr3_aa: CASSEETGVRSPLHF
v_call: TRBV4-1; d_call: TRBD1; j_call: TRBJ1-2; clone_size: once; cdr3_nt: TGCGCCAGCAGCCAACCTCCGGGACAGGGCATCCCCTATAACTATGGCTACACCTTC; cdr3_aa: CASSQPPGQGIPYNYGYTF
v_call: TRBV19; d_call: -; j_call: TRBJ1-5; clone_size: -; cdr3_nt: TGTGCCAGTAGTATTCCCAGCAATCAGCCCCAGCATTTT; cdr3_aa: CASSIPSNQPQHF
v_call: TRBV9; d_call: -; j_call: TRBJ1-3; clone_size: -; cdr3_nt: TGTGCCAGCAGCGTAGGGCGCCGCCGAAGCTCTGGAAACACCATATATTTT; cdr3_aa: CASSVGRRRSSGNTIYF
v_call: TRBV6-5; d_call: TRBD1; j_call: TRBJ1-6; clone_size: -; cdr3_nt: TGTGCCAGCAGTTACTCACAGGGGGATCATTCACCCCTCCACTTT; cdr3_aa: CASSYSQGDHSPLHF
v_call: TRBV7-2; d_call: -; j_call: TRBJ1-5; clone_size: -; cdr3_nt: TGTGCCAGCAGCTTAGGCGTCGGCTATAGCAATCAGCCCCAGCATTTT; cdr3_aa: CASSLGVGYSNQPQHF
v_call: TRBV11-2; d_call: -; j_call: TRBJ1-1; clone_size: -; cdr3_nt: TGTGCCAGCAGCTTAACGAGGAATGGAGCTTTCTTT; cdr3_aa: CASSLTRNGAFF
v_call: TRBV5-8; d_call: TRBD2; j_call: TRBJ2-1; clone_size: -; cdr3_nt: TGTGCCAGCAGCTTTAGCGGGGGGACTTACAATGAGCAGTTCTTC; cdr3_aa: CASSFSGGTYNEQFF
v_call: TRBV18; d_call: -; j_call: TRBJ1-1; clone_size: -; cdr3_nt: TGTGCCAGCTCACCGGGCAGGGCGGGGACTGAAGCTTTCTTT; cdr3_aa: CASSPGRAGTEAFF
v_call: TRBV4-3; d_call: -; j_call: TRBJ2-7; clone_size: -; cdr3_nt: TGCGCCAGCAGCCAAGACGTCACTAGCCCTATCGAGCAGTACTTC; cdr3_aa: CASSQDVTSPIEQYF
v_call: TRBV28; d_call: -; j_call: TRBJ1-1; clone_size: -; cdr3_nt: TGTGCCACCTTAACGCAAAGGCTAAACACTGAAGCTTTCTTT; cdr3_aa: CATLTQRLNTEAFF